This passage covers 27 T cell receptor beta chains from one sample sequenced in a study of CD8+ T cells in alopecia areata. Extracted from the samples, RNA was reverse transcribed into cDNA to serve as the sequencing template. The data were produced by immunoSEQ multiplex PCR, yet TCRdb's version contains in-frame clones alone and is incomplete. The table includes about 98,000 clones, 35% to 45% detected once. The sample was CD4+ T cells sorted from blood. The source is a human donor with alopecia areata.

The chain couples TRBV29-1 to TRBJ2-7; D unclear. The CDR3 sequence is 14 residues long. Per the germline V gene, CDR1 is SQVTM and CDR2 is ANQGSEA. Trimming shortened V by 5 bases and J by 2 bases, and 16 bases separated the two germline ends. The CDR3, as DNA: TGCAGCGTTCGGCCGCGTTTAAACACCTACGAGCAGTACTTC. This gives the protein CSVRPRLNTYEQYF.

This clone was seen a handful of times. The chain carries TRBV25-1 and TRBJ2-5; D may be TRBD1 or TRBD2 (6 bases each). Trimming removed 8 bases from V and 2 bases from J, with 15 bases in between. CDR3 length: 14 amino acids. CDR1 and CDR2 (germline): MGHDK, SYGVNS. The CDR3, as DNA: TGTGCCAGCCGGGGGCCCTGGGGGCAAGAGACCCAGTACTTC. Translated, it gives CASRGPWGQETQYF.

V gene TRBV30 combines with J gene TRBJ1-2; D gene ambiguous. The CDR3 covers 13 residues. CDR1 is GTSNPN and CDR2 is SVGIG in the germline V gene (reference sequence). V lost 1 base, J lost 7 bases, and 13 bases lay in between. CDR3 in amino acids: CAWSAGSSSGYTF. The CDR3 bases are TGTGCCTGGAGTGCCGGGTCAAGCTCTGGCTACACCTTC.

The chain recombines TRBV11-2 with TRBJ1-2, with 9 bases identical to TRBD1. This CDR3 is 13 amino acids long. CDR1 and CDR2 (germline): SGHAT, FQNNGV. The junction had 6 bases not matched to a gene; V was cut back by 5 bases and J by 8 bases. Here the CDR3 DNA reads TGTGCCAGCAGCCCCGCTGGGACAGGGGGCTACACCTTC. The encoded protein is CASSPAGTGGYTF. The full variable domain, its missing parts supplied by reference TRBV11-2 and TRBJ1-2, is EAGVAQSPRYKIIEKRQSVAFWCNPISGHATLYWYQQILGQGPKLLIQFQNNGVVDDSQLPKDRFSAERLKGVDSTLKIQPAKLEDSAVYLCASSPAGTGGYTFGSGTRLTVV.

This chain uses TRBV7-2 with TRBJ1-2; possibly TRBD1 for D (5 bases). The CDR3 is 14 amino acids. The germline gives CDR1 SGHTA, CDR2 FQGNSA. V lost 7 bases and J lost 2, with 14 bases in between. CDR3 in amino acids: CASIQSRDNYGYTF. In DNA form, the CDR3 reads TGTGCCAGCATCCAAAGCCGGGACAACTATGGCTACACCTTC.

The chain joins TRBV27 to TRBJ1-2, with a tentative D call TRBD1 (5 bases). The CDR3 covers 15 residues. V was shortened by 4 bases and J by 3 bases, with 15 bases between the two germline ends. Germline loops: CDR1 MNHEY, CDR2 SMNVEV (reference sequence). The CDR3: CASSSTDSVHYGYTF. The DNA for the CDR3 is TGTGCCAGCAGTTCGACCGACAGTGTCCACTATGGCTACACCTTC.

V gene TRBV29-1 combines with J gene TRBJ2-7; no reliable D call. V lost 5 bases, J lost 1 base, and 15 bases lay in between. The CDR3 sequence is 14 residues long. Germline-derived CDR1 and CDR2 are SQVTM and ANQGSEA. The DNA for the CDR3 is TGCAGCGTTCAAGTAGCCTTGGGGTCCTACGAGCAGTACTTC. This codes for CSVQVALGSYEQYF.

A remark on this clone: The final CDR3 position lacks the conserved phenylalanine or tryptophan, pointing to a likely read error. The chain recombines TRBV29-1 with TRBJ1-5; D unclear. The germline V and J ends were trimmed by 6 bases and 6 bases, with 15 bases remaining between them. The CDR3 contains 13 residues. The germline V gene has CDR1 SQVTM and CDR2 ANQGSEA. The CDR3 protein is CSVGEGSGQPQHS. In DNA form, the CDR3 reads TGCAGCGTAGGTGAGGGTTCAGGTCAGCCCCAGCATTCT.

V is TRBV5-1 and J is TRBJ2-7, with D maybe TRBD2 (5 bases). This CDR3 is 13 amino acids long. The V end was cut by 1 base, the J end by 5 bases, with 10 bases between. Germline CDR1 is SGHRS and CDR2 is YFSETQ. The chain's CDR3 is CASSLSGFDEQYF. The CDR3 bases are TGCGCCAGCAGCTTGTCGGGGTTCGACGAGCAGTACTTC. Drawing the rest from reference TRBV5-1 and TRBJ2-7, the complete variable domain is KAGVTQTPRYLIKTRGQQVTLSCSPISGHRSVSWYQQTPGQGLQFLFEYFSETQRNKGNFPGRFSGRQFSNSRSEMNVSTLELGDSALYLCASSLSGFDEQYFGPGTRLTVT.

This clone was counted between two and nine times. The chain is built from TRBV29-1 and TRBJ2-7; D possibly corresponds to TRBD2 (7 bases). Germline assignment: CDR1 SQVTM and CDR2 ANQGSEA. The CDR3 is made up of 14 amino acids. V was trimmed by 7 bases and J by 3 bases, leaving 19 bases between them. Written as DNA, the CDR3 is TGCAGCGGGAGCTTGGGGGGGCGCGTCTACGAGCAGTACTTC. Encoded protein: CSGSLGGRVYEQYF.

This clone has more than one count but fewer than ten. This sequence joins TRBV29-1 and TRBJ1-2; maybe TRBD1 (5 bases). Trimming shortened V by 5 bases and J by 8 bases, and 15 bases separated the two germline ends. The CDR3 loop spans 12 amino acids. Germline lookup yields CDR1 SQVTM and CDR2 ANQGSEA. CDR3 in DNA: TGCAGCGTTACGGGAGATAACAGGGGCTACACCTTC. This codes for CSVTGDNRGYTF.

V is TRBV15 and J is TRBJ1-1; tentative D call: TRBD1 (6 bases). The CDR3 extends over 14 amino acids. Looked up from germline, CDR1 is LNHNV and CDR2 is YYDKDF (reference sequence). The ends were cut back, 3 bases at V and 1 base at J, with 9 bases in the middle. As DNA, the CDR3 is TGTGCCACCAGCAGGGGACAACCGAACACTGAAGCTTTCTTT. This translates into CATSRGQPNTEAFF.

The rearrangement uses TRBV18 and TRBJ2-5, with D perhaps TRBD1 (5 bases). The germline V gene encodes CDR1 KGHSH and CDR2 LQKENI. This CDR3 is built from 13 residues. Between the trimmed V and J ends, which lost 5 bases and 3 bases, there was a span of 10 bases. As DNA, the CDR3 is TGTGCCAGCTCATCCCGACAGAAAGAGACCCAGTACTTC. It is translated as CASSSRQKETQYF.

This clone was observed once. The genes are TRBV5-1 and TRBJ1-4; D is perhaps TRBD1 (6 bases). The CDR3 consists of 14 residues. V was pared by 4 bases and J by 7 bases, with 14 bases between. Germline lookup yields CDR1 SGHRS and CDR2 YFSETQ. The CDR3: CASSPGDTSEKLFF. The CDR3, as DNA: TGCGCCAGCAGCCCAGGGGACACGAGTGAAAAACTGTTTTTT.

In its sample, this clone was seen a few times. The chain employs TRBV11-2 and TRBJ2-2; D possibly corresponds to TRBD1 (6 bases). Germline V gives CDR1 SGHAT, CDR2 FQNNGV. Trimming cost V 5 bases and J 2 bases, with 15 bases left between them. The CDR3 has 16 amino acids. The CDR3 here is CASSRHIQGNTGELFF. The CDR3 DNA reads as TGTGCCAGCAGCCGCCATATACAGGGAAACACCGGGGAGCTGTTTTTT.

Only a few counts were recorded for this clone. V is TRBV30 and J is TRBJ2-1, with no clear D. The CDR3 totals 12 residues. The germline gives CDR1 GTSNPN, CDR2 SVGIG (reference sequence). Trimming removed 5 bases at V and 0 bases at J, with 5 bases between. The CDR3 region is CAWGPSYNEQFF. DNA for the CDR3: TGTGCCTGGGGCCCCTCCTACAATGAGCAGTTCTTC.

This clone turned up a few times. The rearrangement links TRBV29-1 to TRBJ2-7, with 7 bases identical to TRBD2. With 6 bases clipped from V and 0 bases from J, the junction kept 8 bases outside the gene matches. Per the germline V gene, CDR1 is SQVTM and CDR2 is ANQGSEA. The CDR3 runs to 14 residues. The CDR3 DNA follows: TGCAGCGTCATACTAGCGACCCGCTCCTACGAGCAGTACTTC. Translating it yields CSVILATRSYEQYF.

The count of this clone is one. The chain joins TRBV30 to TRBJ1-2, with TRBD1 as a possible D gene (6 bases). The germline V gene has CDR1 GTSNPN and CDR2 SVGIG (reference sequence). This CDR3 spans 15 amino acids. Trimming left V 2 bases short and J 8 bases short, with 21 bases between. This CDR3 reads CAWSRSGTRVEGYTF. The CDR3 coding sequence is TGTGCCTGGAGTAGATCCGGGACAAGAGTTGAGGGCTACACCTTC. The full variable domain, rest sourced from reference TRBV30 and TRBJ1-2, is SQTIHQWPATLVQPVGSPLSLECTVEGTSNPNLYWYRQAAGRGLQLLFYSVGIGQISSEVPQNLSASRPQDRQFILSSKKLLLSDSGFYLCAWSRSGTRVEGYTFGSGTRLTVV.

The chain couples TRBV29-1 to TRBJ2-1; unclear D gene. The CDR3 spans 15 residues. Trimming cost V 5 bases and J 0 bases, with 14 bases left between them. The germline gives CDR1 SQVTM, CDR2 ANQGSEA. The CDR3 nucleotides are TGCAGCGTTCTTAGGCCGTCGAGCTCCTACAATGAGCAGTTCTTC. Translated, it gives CSVLRPSSSYNEQFF.

The rearrangement links TRBV19 to TRBJ2-1, with a tentative D call TRBD1 (5 bases). Germline CDR1 LNHDA, CDR2 SQIVND (reference sequence). The V end lost 3 bases, the J end lost 6 bases, and 12 bases lay between the germline ends. The CDR3 totals 14 residues. CDR3 coding DNA: TGTGCCAGTAGTATTCAGGGTAGGGGCAATGAGCAGTTCTTC. Amino acids: CASSIQGRGNEQFF.

The chain recombines TRBV4-1 with TRBJ2-5; TRBD1 is a possible D gene (5 bases). The CDR3 contains 11 residues. The germline CDR1 and CDR2 sequences are MGHRA and YSYEKL. With 3 bases removed from V and 7 bases from J, the gap between germline ends came to 6 bases. The CDR3 protein is CASSHQGTQYF. CDR3 DNA sequence: TGCGCCAGCAGCCACCAGGGGACCCAGTACTTC.

The chain joins TRBV2 to TRBJ2-3; 7 nucleotides align to TRBD1. J lost 6 bases, V lost 9 bases, and 6 bases had no gene match. The CDR3 sequence is 12 residues long. Germline assignment: CDR1 SNHLY and CDR2 FYNNEI. The CDR3 region has the DNA TGTGCCAGTTCCGGGACAGCTGATACGCAGTATTTT. Translation gives CASSGTADTQYF.

This clone appeared a few times. J is TRBJ2-3 and V is TRBV18; 7 bases map to TRBD1. Germline CDR1 is KGHSH and CDR2 is LQKENI. This CDR3 spans 15 amino acids. J gave up 3 bases and V 1 base, and 4 bases lay outside the gene matches. As DNA, the CDR3 is TGTGCCAGCTCACCACGGGACAGCCGTACAGATACGCAGTATTTT. Translated, it gives CASSPRDSRTDTQYF.

The genes are TRBV29-1 and TRBJ2-5; 11 nucleotides line up with TRBD2. Germline values: CDR1 SQVTM, CDR2 ANQGSEA. The CDR3 totals 16 residues. Trimming at V came to 8 bases and at J to 5 bases, leaving 16 bases not matched to a gene. As DNA, the CDR3 is TGCAGCCTCGCACGTCTAGCGGGAGGATCAGGGGAGACCCAGTACTTC. It yields the protein CSLARLAGGSGETQYF. The variable domain in full, with the rest retrieved from reference TRBV29-1 and TRBJ2-5, is SAVISQKPSRDICQRGTSLTIQCQVDSQVTMMFWYRQQPGQSLTLIATANQGSEATYESGFVIDKFPISRPNLTFSTLTVSNMSPEDSSIYLCSLARLAGGSGETQYFGPGTRLLVL.

J is TRBJ2-5 and V is TRBV30, with 10 bases fitting TRBD1. The CDR3 runs to 15 residues. Losses at the gene ends were 3 bases for V and 0 bases for J; bases not matched to a gene: 4. The germline gives CDR1 GTSNPN, CDR2 SVGIG (reference sequence). The CDR3 region is CAWRTTGGYQETQYF. DNA for the CDR3: TGTGCCTGGAGAACGACAGGGGGCTACCAAGAGACCCAGTACTTC. The full variable domain, rest sourced from reference TRBV30 and TRBJ2-5, is SQTIHQWPATLVQPVGSPLSLECTVEGTSNPNLYWYRQAAGRGLQLLFYSVGIGQISSEVPQNLSASRPQDRQFILSSKKLLLSDSGFYLCAWRTTGGYQETQYFGPGTRLLVL.

This clone has just a few counts. The rearrangement uses TRBV27 and TRBJ2-5; unclear D gene. With 4 bases removed from V and 5 bases from J, the gap between germline ends came to 11 bases. Germline lookup yields CDR1 MNHEY and CDR2 SMNVEV (reference sequence). CDR3 length: 13 residues. The CDR3 spells CASSSAAGETQYF. The CDR3 bases are TGTGCCAGCAGTTCCGCCGCCGGGGAGACCCAGTACTTC.

The rearrangement joins TRBV7-2 to TRBJ1-5; perhaps TRBD1 as D (6 bases). CDR1 is SGHTA and CDR2 is FQGNSA in the germline V gene. CDR3 length: 16 amino acids. Trimming took off 4 bases at V and 3 bases at J, with 16 bases between the two ends. CDR3 in amino acids: CASSYPSGANNQPQHF. CDR3 DNA: TGTGCCAGCAGCTACCCATCGGGGGCTAACAATCAGCCCCAGCATTTT. Using reference TRBV7-2 and TRBJ1-5 for the parts outside the CDR3, the full variable domain is GAGVSQSPSNKVTEKGKDVELRCDPISGHTALYWYRQSLGQGLEFLIYFQGNSAPDKSGLPSDRFSAERTGGSVSTLTIQRTQQEDSAVYLCASSYPSGANNQPQHFGDGTRLSIL.